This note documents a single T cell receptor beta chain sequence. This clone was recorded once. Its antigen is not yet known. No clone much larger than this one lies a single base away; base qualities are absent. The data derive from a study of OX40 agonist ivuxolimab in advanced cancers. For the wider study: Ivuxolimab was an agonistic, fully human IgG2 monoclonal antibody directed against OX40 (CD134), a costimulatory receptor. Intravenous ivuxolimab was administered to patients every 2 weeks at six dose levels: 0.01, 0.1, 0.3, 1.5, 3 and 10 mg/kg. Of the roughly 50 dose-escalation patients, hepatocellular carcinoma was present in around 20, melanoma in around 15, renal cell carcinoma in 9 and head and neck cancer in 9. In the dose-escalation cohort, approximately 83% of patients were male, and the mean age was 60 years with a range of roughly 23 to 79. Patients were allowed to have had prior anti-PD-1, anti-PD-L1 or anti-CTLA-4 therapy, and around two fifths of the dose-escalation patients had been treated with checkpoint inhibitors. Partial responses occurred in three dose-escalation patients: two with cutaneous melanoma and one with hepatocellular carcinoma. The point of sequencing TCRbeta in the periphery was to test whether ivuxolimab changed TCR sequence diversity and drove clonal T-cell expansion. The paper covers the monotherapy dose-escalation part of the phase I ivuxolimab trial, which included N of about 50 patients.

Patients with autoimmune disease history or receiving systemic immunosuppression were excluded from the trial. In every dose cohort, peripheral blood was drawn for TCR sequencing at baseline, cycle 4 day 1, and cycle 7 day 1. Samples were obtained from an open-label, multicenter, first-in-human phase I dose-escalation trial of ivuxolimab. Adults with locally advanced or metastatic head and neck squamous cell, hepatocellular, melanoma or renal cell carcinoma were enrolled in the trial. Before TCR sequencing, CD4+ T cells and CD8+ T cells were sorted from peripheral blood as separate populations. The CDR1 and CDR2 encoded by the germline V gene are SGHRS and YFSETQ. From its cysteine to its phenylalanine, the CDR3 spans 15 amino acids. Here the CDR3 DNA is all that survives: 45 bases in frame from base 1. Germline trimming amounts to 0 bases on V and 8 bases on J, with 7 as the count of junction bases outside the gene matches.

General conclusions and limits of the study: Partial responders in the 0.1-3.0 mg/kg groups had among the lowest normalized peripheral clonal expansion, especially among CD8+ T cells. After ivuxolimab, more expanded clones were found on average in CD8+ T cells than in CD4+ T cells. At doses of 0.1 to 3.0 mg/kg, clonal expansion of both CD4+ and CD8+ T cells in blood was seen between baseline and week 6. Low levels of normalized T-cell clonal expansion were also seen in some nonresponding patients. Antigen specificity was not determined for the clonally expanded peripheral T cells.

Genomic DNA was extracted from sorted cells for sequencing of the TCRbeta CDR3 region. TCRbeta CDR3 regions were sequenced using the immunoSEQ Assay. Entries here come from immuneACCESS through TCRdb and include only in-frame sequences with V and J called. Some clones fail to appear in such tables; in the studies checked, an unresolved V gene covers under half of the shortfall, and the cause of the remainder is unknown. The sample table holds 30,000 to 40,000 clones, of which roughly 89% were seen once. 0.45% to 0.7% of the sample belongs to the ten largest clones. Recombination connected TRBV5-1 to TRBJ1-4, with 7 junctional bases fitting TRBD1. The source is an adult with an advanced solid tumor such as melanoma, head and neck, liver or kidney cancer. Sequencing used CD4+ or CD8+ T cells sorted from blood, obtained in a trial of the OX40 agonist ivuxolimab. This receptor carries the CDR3 CASSLVGDRQEKLFF. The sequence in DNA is TGCGCCAGCAGCTTGGTTGGGGACAGACAGGAAAAACTGTTTTTT.